The 5 T cell receptor beta chains below were found in one sample sequenced in a study of radiotherapy plus CTLA-4 blockade in lung cancer. Only in-frame clones appear in the TCRdb table, and some are missing; sequencing was by immunoSEQ multiplex PCR. This sample has 65,000 to 100,000 clones, with around 83% found just once. Sequencing was performed on peripheral blood, taken from a patient treated with radiotherapy plus ipilimumab. The receptor set was obtained from a human donor with non-small cell lung cancer who had stable disease on radiotherapy plus ipilimumab.

The chain combines TRBV13 with TRBJ2-4; no definite D call. CDR1 and CDR2 (germline): PRHDT, FYEKMQ (reference sequence). Deletions cut 6 bases from V and 8 bases from J, with 20 bases between. This CDR3 region has 15 residues. CDR3 amino acids: CASSHHQLGDYIQYF. CDR3 DNA sequence: TGTGCCAGCAGTCACCATCAATTGGGCGATTACATTCAGTACTTC.

The chain has TRBV7-8 and TRBJ1-5; D possibly corresponds to TRBD1 (6 bases). CDR1 is SGHVS and CDR2 is FQNEAQ in the germline V gene. The CDR3 spans 16 residues. Trimming stripped 2 bases from V and 4 bases from J, with 15 bases between. The CDR3 region is CASSLQGPGRNQPQHF. In nucleotides, the CDR3 is TGTGCCAGCAGCTTACAGGGGCCCGGGAGGAATCAGCCCCAGCATTTT.

The chain is built from TRBV5-1 and TRBJ2-7; D gene unclear. V was clipped by 0 bases and J by 6 bases, with 13 bases between them. CDR3 length equals 14 residues. Germline loops: CDR1 SGHRS, CDR2 YFSETQ. The CDR3, as DNA: TGCGCCAGCAGCTTGGAGCAGACTTTTAGCGAGCAGTACTTC. It yields the protein CASSLEQTFSEQYF. The full variable domain, rest sourced from reference TRBV5-1 and TRBJ2-7, is KAGVTQTPRYLIKTRGQQVTLSCSPISGHRSVSWYQQTPGQGLQFLFEYFSETQRNKGNFPGRFSGRQFSNSRSEMNVSTLELGDSALYLCASSLEQTFSEQYFGPGTRLTVT.

The table lists this clone with a count of one. This chain connects TRBV7-2 to TRBJ1-2, with D possibly matching TRBD1 (5 bases). The CDR3 sequence is 14 residues long. V was shortened by 1 base and J by 4 bases, with 10 bases between the two germline ends. Germline assignment: CDR1 SGHTA and CDR2 FQGNSA. Written as DNA, the CDR3 is TGTGCCAGCAGCTTAGTTCAGGGCGGCTATGGCTACACCTTC. This encodes CASSLVQGGYGYTF.

This rearrangement joins TRBV2 to TRBJ1-5, with 10 bases aligning to TRBD1. Germline CDR1 reads SNHLY; CDR2 reads FYNNEI. The CDR3 has 13 amino acids. The ends lost 6 bases at V and 6 bases at J; junction bases unmatched: 2. The CDR3 DNA is TGTGCCAGCAGGGGGACAGGGGTTCAGCCCCAGCATTTT. This sequence encodes CASRGTGVQPQHF.